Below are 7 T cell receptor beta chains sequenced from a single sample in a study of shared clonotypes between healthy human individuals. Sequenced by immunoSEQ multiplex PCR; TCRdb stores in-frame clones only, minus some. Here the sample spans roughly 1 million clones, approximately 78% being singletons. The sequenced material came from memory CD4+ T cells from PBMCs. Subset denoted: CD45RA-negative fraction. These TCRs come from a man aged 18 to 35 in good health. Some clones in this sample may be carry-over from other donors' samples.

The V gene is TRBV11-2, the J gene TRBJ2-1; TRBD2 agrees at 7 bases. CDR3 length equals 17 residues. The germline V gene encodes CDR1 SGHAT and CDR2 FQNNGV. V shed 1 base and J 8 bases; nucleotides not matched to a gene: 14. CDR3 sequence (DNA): TGTGCCAGCAGCTTAGGTGGGCTAAGCGCGGGAGACGATGAGCAGTTCTTC. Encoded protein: CASSLGGLSAGDDEQFF.

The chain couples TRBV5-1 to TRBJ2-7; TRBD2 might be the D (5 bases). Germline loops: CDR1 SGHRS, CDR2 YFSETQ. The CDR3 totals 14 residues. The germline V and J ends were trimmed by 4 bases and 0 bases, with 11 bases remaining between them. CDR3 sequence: CASSTLGSSYEQYF. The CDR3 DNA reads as TGCGCCAGCAGCACCCTAGGGAGCTCCTACGAGCAGTACTTC.

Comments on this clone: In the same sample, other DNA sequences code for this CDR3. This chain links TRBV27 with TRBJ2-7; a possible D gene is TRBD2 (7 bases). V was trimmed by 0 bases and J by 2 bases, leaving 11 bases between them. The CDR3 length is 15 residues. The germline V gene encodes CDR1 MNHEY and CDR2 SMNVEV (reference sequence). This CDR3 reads CASSLSPGGPYEQYF. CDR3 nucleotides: TGTGCCAGCAGTTTATCCCCGGGGGGCCCCTACGAGCAGTACTTC.

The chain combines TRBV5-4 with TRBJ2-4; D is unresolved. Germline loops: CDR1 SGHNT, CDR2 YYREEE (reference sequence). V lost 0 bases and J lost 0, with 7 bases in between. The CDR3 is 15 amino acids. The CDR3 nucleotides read TGTGCCAGCAGCTTGGGTGGGCCAGCCAAAAACATTCAGTACTTC. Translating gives CASSLGGPAKNIQYF.

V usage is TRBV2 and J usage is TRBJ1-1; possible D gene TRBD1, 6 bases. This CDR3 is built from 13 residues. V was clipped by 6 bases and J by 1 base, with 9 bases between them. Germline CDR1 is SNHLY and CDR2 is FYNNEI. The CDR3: CASRLRGNTEAFF. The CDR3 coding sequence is TGTGCCAGCAGGCTCAGGGGGAACACTGAAGCTTTCTTT.

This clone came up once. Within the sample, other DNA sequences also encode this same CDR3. The chain's CDR3 is CASSLLDQPQHF. CDR3 DNA sequence: TGTGCCAGCAGTTTATTGGATCAGCCCCAGCATTTT. The chain uses TRBV28 and TRBJ1-5; no definite D call. Trimming removed 1 base at V and 5 bases at J, with 3 bases between. CDR1 is MDHEN, CDR2 SYDVKM, per germline. The CDR3 loop spans 12 amino acids.

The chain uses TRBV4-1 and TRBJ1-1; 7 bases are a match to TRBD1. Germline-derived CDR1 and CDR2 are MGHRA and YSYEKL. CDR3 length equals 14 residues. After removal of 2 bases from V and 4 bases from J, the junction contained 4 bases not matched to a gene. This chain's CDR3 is CASSQPGGGTEAFF. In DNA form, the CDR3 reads TGCGCCAGCAGCCAACCAGGGGGGGGCACTGAAGCTTTCTTT.